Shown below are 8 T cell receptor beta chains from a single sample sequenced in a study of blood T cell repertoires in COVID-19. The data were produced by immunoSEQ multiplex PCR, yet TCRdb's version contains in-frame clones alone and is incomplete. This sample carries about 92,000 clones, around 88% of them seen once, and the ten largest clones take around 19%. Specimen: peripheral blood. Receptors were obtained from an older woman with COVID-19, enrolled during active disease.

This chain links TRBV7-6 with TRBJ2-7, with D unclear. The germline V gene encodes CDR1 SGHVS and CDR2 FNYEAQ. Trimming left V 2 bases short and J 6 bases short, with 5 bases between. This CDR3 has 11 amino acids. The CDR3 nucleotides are TGTGCCAGCAGCTTATCGGGCGAGCAGTACTTC. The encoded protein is CASSLSGEQYF.

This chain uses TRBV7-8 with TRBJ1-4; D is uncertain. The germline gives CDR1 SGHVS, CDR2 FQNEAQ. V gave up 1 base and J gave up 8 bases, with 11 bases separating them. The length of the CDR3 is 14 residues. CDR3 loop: CASSLDVIREKLFF. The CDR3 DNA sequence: TGTGCCAGCAGCTTAGACGTCATCCGGGAAAAACTGTTTTTT.

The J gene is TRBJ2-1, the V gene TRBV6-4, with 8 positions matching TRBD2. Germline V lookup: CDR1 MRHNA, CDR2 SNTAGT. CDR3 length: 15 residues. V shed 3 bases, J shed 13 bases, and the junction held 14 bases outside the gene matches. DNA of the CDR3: TGTGCCAGCAGTGAAACAGCGGGGGTTACTGCCAGCCAGTTCTTC. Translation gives CASSETAGVTASQFF.

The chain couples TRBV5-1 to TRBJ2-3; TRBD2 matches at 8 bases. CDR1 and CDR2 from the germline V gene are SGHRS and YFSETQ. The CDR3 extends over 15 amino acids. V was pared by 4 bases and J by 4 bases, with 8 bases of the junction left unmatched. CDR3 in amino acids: CASSGTRGRADTQYF. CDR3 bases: TGCGCCAGCAGCGGGACTAGAGGTCGGGCAGATACGCAGTATTTT. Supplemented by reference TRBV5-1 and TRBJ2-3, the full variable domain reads KAGVTQTPRYLIKTRGQQVTLSCSPISGHRSVSWYQQTPGQGLQFLFEYFSETQRNKGNFPGRFSGRQFSNSRSEMNVSTLELGDSALYLCASSGTRGRADTQYFGPGTRLTVL.

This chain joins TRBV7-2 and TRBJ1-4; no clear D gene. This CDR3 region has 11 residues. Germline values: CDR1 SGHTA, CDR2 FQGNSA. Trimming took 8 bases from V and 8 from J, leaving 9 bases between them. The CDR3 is CASSSGEKLFF. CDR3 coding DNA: TGTGCCAGCTCCTCGGGGGAAAAACTGTTTTTT.

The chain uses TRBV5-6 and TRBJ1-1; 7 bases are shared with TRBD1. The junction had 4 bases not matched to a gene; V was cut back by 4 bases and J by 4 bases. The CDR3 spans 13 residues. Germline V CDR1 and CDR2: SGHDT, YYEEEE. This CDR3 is CASSRTGVTEAFF. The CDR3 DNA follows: TGTGCCAGCAGCCGAACAGGGGTCACTGAAGCTTTCTTT.

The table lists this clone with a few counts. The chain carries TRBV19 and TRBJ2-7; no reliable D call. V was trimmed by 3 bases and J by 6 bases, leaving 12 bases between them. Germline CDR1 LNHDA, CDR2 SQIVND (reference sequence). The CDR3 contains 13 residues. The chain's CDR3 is CASSISGVGEQYF. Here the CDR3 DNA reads TGTGCCAGTAGTATTTCAGGCGTGGGCGAGCAGTACTTC.

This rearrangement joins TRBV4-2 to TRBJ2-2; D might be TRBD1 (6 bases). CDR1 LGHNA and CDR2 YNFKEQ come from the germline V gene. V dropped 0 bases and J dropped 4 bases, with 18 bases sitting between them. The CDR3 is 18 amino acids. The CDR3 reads CASSQESGRGWVTGELFF. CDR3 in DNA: TGTGCCAGCAGCCAAGAAAGTGGCAGGGGATGGGTCACCGGGGAGCTGTTTTTT.